This T cell receptor (beta chain) is drawn from a study of CD8 T cells in Susac syndrome. The V gene's germline CDR1 is LGHNT and CDR2 FRNRAP. V trimming: 3 bases; J trimming: 11 bases; junction bases outside the gene matches: 3. The CDR3 length is 11 residues. Random hexamers served to reverse transcribe about 0.5 to 1 ug RNA. By means of immunoSEQ multiplex PCR, TCR beta CDR3 spanning 54 Vbeta and 13 Jbeta underwent amplification. TCRdb analysed the immunoSEQ multiplex PCR reads with MiXCR anew, one entry per CDR3 protein. Of fewer than 200,000 distinct CDR3 sequences in the sample, 94% were seen once.

The receptor was derived from a human donor with Susac syndrome. The chain carries TRBV12-5 and TRBJ1-1; 7 nucleotides match TRBD1. Sequencing used CD4+ T cells from PBMCs. The CDR3 bases are TGTGCTAGTGGTTTCGACAGGGCGGCTTTCTTT. This translates into CASGFDRAAFF.